Following are 17 T cell receptor beta chains from one sample sequenced in a study of spatial heterogeneity in lung cancer (dated by TCRdb to between 2017 and 2020). Library preparation used 5' RACE. The instrument given in TCRdb is NextSeq 500. TCRdb applied fastp at Q25 and MiXCR to the public reads, then kept only in-frame beta chains. Each CDR3 protein appears once, grouped with its most common genes and DNA. This sample gives over 8,000 distinct CDR3 sequences in total; 6.1% of them show up just once. The ten largest account for around 30% of the sample. In light of the paper, this sample's time point label describes: sample taken at primary tumor resection. The sample was normal lung tissue next to the tumor, taken at surgery. The receptors shown here come from a male donor with early-stage non-small cell lung cancer.

In this sample, this clonotype turned up many times. V usage is TRBV28 and J usage is TRBJ2-2; 9 bases match TRBD1. Germline CDR1 MDHEN, CDR2 SYDVKM. CDR3 length: 15 residues. The V segment lost 3 bases and the J segment 6 bases; nucleotides outside the gene matches: 5. CDR3 DNA: TGTGCCAGCAGTTTCCATGGGACAGGGTCCGGGGAGCTGTTTTTT. Its translation: CASSFHGTGSGELFF.

This clonotype was picked up many times. The rearrangement joins TRBV4-3 to TRBJ2-3; D call uncertain. The V gene lost 0 bases and the J gene lost 4 bases, with 5 bases spanning the gap. Germline V gene sequence: CDR1 LGHNA, CDR2 YSLEER. The CDR3 runs 13 residues. The CDR3 nucleotides are TGCGCCAGCAGCCAAGAAAGCGCAGATACGCAGTATTTT. It specifies CASSQESADTQYF.

This clonotype was recorded at least ten times. This chain links TRBV7-9 with TRBJ2-7; D is possibly TRBD1 or TRBD2 (5 bases each). The CDR3 covers 13 residues. With 4 bases removed from V and 0 bases from J, the gap between germline ends came to 7 bases. Germline V gene data show CDR1 as SEHNR and CDR2 as FQNEAQ (reference sequence). The CDR3 region has the DNA TGTGCCAGCAGCTCGGGGCTCTCCTACGAGCAGTACTTC. Protein product: CASSSGLSYEQYF. Variable domain in full (rest from reference TRBV7-9 and TRBJ2-7): DTGVSQNPRHKITKRGQNVTFRCDPISEHNRLYWYRQTLGQGPEFLTYFQNEAQLEKSRLLSDRFSAERPKGSFSTLEIQRTEQGDSAMYLCASSSGLSYEQYFGPGTRLTVT.

This clonotype was counted at least ten times. The chain joins TRBV10-2 to TRBJ2-1, with D hard to call. The CDR3 loop spans 16 amino acids. Germline CDR1 is WSHSY and CDR2 is SAAADI. Trimming shortened V by 8 bases and J by 0 bases, and 17 bases separated the two germline ends. The DNA of the CDR3 is TGCGCCAGCGGTTACTCCAGCCAAAGCTCCTACAATGAGCAGTTCTTC. Translated: CASGYSSQSSYNEQFF.

Points on this clonotype: Given a much more abundant clone one base away, this may be a read error. CDR3 nucleotides: TGCGCCAACAGCCAAGAGGGACTAGCGGGGAGCTATACGCAGTATTTT. Amino acid sequence: CANSQEGLAGSYTQYF. This chain links TRBV4-3 with TRBJ2-3; 13 bases line up with TRBD2. Germline assignment: CDR1 LGHNA and CDR2 YSLEER. The CDR3 contains 16 residues.

This clonotype was recorded many times. The rearrangement uses TRBV30 and TRBJ1-2, with TRBD1 as a possible D gene (5 bases). Trimming pared 3 bases from V and 2 bases from J, leaving 16 bases between. The CDR3 is made up of 15 amino acids. Germline CDR1 and CDR2: GTSNPN and SVGIG (reference sequence). The CDR3 here is CAWSPGGGINYGYTF. CDR3 nucleotide sequence: TGTGCCTGGAGCCCGGGGGGAGGGATAAACTATGGCTACACCTTC.

In its sample, this clonotype ranks as medium-sized. The rearrangement joins TRBV9 to TRBJ1-2, with D perhaps matching TRBD1 (6 bases). With 0 bases removed from V and 7 bases from J, the gap between germline ends came to 13 bases. The CDR3 covers 14 residues. Germline lookup yields CDR1 SGDLS and CDR2 YYNGEE. This CDR3 is CASSVEPGVAGYTF. In nucleotides, the CDR3 is TGTGCCAGCAGCGTAGAGCCAGGGGTGGCTGGCTACACCTTC.

This clonotype was detected ten times or more. The gene calls are TRBV5-5 and TRBJ2-7; the D gene is possibly TRBD1 (5 bases). The V end was cut by 2 bases, the J end by 2 bases, with 11 bases between. CDR3 length equals 14 residues. Germline assignment: CDR1 SGHKS and CDR2 YYEKEE (reference sequence). CDR3 sequence: CASSLLRQTYEQYF. Here the CDR3 DNA reads TGTGCCAGCAGCTTATTAAGACAGACCTACGAGCAGTACTTC.

By proportion, this clonotype is medium-sized (0.01 to 0.1%). The gene calls are TRBV10-3 and TRBJ1-4, with 9 bases fitting TRBD1. Per germline, CDR1 ENHRY and CDR2 SYGVKD. The CDR3 contains 16 residues. Unmatched junction bases numbered 6, after V lost 7 bases and J lost 0 bases. The CDR3 sequence: CAIKQGQGSTNEKLFF. CDR3 sequence (DNA): TGTGCCATCAAGCAGGGACAGGGCTCAACTAATGAAAAACTGTTTTTT.

This clonotype showed up many times. The gene calls are TRBV12-3 or TRBV12-4 and TRBJ1-6; D unclear. With 6 bases removed from V and 6 bases from J, the gap between germline ends came to 9 bases. CDR3 length equals 13 residues. CDR3 amino acids: CASSVWGNSPLHF. The CDR3 coding sequence is TGTGCCAGCAGCGTATGGGGTAATTCACCCCTCCACTTT.

Ten or more counts support this clonotype. J is TRBJ2-7 and V is TRBV12-3 or TRBV12-4; no firm D call. The CDR3 is 13 residues long. V lost 2 bases and J 5 bases, leaving 10 bases between the germline ends. As DNA, the CDR3 is TGTGCCAGCAGTTTATCAAGAGTCGACGAGCAGTACTTC. Translated: CASSLSRVDEQYF.

This clonotype is medium-sized within its sample. The chain carries TRBV12-3 or TRBV12-4 and TRBJ1-2; 9 bases agree with TRBD1. The CDR3 is 16 amino acids. With V trimmed by 3 bases and J by 8 bases, 13 bases remained unmatched. The CDR3 bases are TGTGCCAGCAGTTTGGGGGGACAGGGCCTTTTGAACGGCTACACCTTC. This encodes CASSLGGQGLLNGYTF.

This clonotype was seen at least ten times. The chain couples TRBV27 to TRBJ1-2; tentative D call: TRBD1 (5 bases). The CDR3 runs to 13 residues. CDR1 and CDR2 from the germline V gene are MNHEY and SMNVEV (reference sequence). V was cut by 5 bases and J by 3 bases, with 10 bases left in between. CDR3 region: CASSQQADYGYTF. In DNA, the CDR3 is TGTGCCAGCAGTCAACAGGCAGACTATGGCTACACCTTC.

This clonotype is categorized as large. The rearrangement uses TRBV2 and TRBJ2-1, with D possibly matching TRBD2 (6 bases). V lost 7 bases, J lost 4 bases, and 20 bases lay in between. Germline V gene lookup returns CDR1 SNHLY and CDR2 FYNNEI. The CDR3 length is 16 residues. The CDR3 reads CASMAGLTREYNEQFF. In DNA form, the CDR3 reads TGTGCCAGCATGGCGGGGCTTACCCGAGAGTACAATGAGCAGTTCTTC.

This clonotype was recorded at least ten times. CDR3 nucleotide sequence: TGCAGCGTTGAGCCCGGGGATACGCAGTATTTT. It specifies CSVEPGDTQYF. This sequence joins TRBV29-1 and TRBJ2-3; the D is unclear. The CDR3 consists of 11 residues. The ends were cut back, 3 bases at V and 6 bases at J, with 7 bases in the middle. Germline V CDR1 and CDR2: SQVTM, ANQGSEA.

This clonotype came up many times. The chain combines TRBV7-2 with TRBJ1-5; weak D call: TRBD1 (5 bases). The germline CDR1 and CDR2 sequences are SGHTA and FQGNSA. The V end was cut by 5 bases, the J end by 5 bases, with 16 bases between. The CDR3 sequence is 15 residues long. CDR3 in DNA: TGTGCCAGCAGCCCCCAAGGGACGCTTTATCAGCCCCAGCATTTT. Encoded protein: CASSPQGTLYQPQHF.

This chain connects TRBV21-1 to TRBJ1-5. TRBV21-1 is given as a pseudogene. CDR3 length equals 17 residues. In DNA, the CDR3 is TGTGCCAGCAGCAGCGGCAGGATGCCATATAGCAATCAGCCCCAGCATTTT. Its translation: CASSSGRMPYSNQPQHF.